This entry concerns a single T cell receptor (beta chain). This sample is part of a study of blood T cell repertoires in COVID-19. The wider study: Some COVID-19 samples were acute and others convalescent; all came from the United States, Italy and Spain. T cells, B-cell-depleted T cells, or PBMCs supplied cDNA or gDNA.

Here immunoSEQ multiplex PCR was the method, and the copy in TCRdb shows in-frame clones only, minus some. In the table there are about 25,000 clones, roughly 89% of which are singletons. CDR1 is SGHNT, CDR2 YENEEA, per germline. The CDR3 extends over 15 amino acids. V dropped 4 bases and J dropped 0 bases, with 11 bases sitting between them. Sequencing was performed on peripheral blood. The clonotype originates from a human donor in a cohort sampled during active COVID-19. The chain couples TRBV11-3 to TRBJ2-3; D is uncertain. CDR3 amino acids: CASSSRGVSTDTQYF. In nucleotides, the CDR3 is TGTGCCAGCAGCTCGCGAGGAGTTAGCACAGATACGCAGTATTTT.